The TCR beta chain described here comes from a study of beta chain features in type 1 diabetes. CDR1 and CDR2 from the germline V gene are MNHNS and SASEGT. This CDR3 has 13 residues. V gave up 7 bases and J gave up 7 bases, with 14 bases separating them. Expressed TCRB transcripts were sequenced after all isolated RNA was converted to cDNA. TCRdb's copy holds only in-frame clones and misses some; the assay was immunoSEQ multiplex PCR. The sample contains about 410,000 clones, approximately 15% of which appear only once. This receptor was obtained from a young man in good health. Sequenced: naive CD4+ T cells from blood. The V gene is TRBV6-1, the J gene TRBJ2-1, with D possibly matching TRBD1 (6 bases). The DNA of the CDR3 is TGTGCCAGCAAACAGGGAATTTTGAATGAGCAGTTCTTC. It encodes CASKQGILNEQFF.